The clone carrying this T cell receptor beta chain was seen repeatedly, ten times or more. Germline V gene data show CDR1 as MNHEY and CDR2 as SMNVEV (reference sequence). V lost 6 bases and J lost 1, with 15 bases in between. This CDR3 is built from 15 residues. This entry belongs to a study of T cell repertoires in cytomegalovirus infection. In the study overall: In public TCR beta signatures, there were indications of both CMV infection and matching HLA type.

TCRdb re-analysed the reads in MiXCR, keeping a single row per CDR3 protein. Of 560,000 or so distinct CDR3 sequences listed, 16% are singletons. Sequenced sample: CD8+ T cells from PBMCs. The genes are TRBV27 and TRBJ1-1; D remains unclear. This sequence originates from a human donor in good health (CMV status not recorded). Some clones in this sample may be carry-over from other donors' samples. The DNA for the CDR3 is TGTGCCAGCAGCGTCGGTCTACCCTGGAACACTGAAGCTTTCTTT. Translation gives CASSVGLPWNTEAFF.